These T cell receptor beta chains were read from a single sample in a study of cytomegalovirus exposure and HLA in healthy donors. Data came from immunoSEQ multiplex PCR; TCRdb stores just in-frame clones and leaves some out. The sample lists around 280,000 clones, roughly 89% occurring once. The sequenced sample consisted of PBMCs. The receptors derive from a young woman in good health and CMV-seronegative. Both conserved end residues are part of each CDR3. D genes are given only for firm matches. Some rows have no size entry. The others give once, few or many, or a class for an expanded clone.

size: once
D: NA
V: TRBV9
J: TRBJ2-7
DNA: TGTGCCAGCAGAGGAGGTGTATCCCTCCTCTACGAGCAGTACTTC
CDR3: CASRGGVSLLYEQYF

size: NA
D: NA
V: TRBV7-2
J: TRBJ2-1
DNA: TGTGCCAGCAGCTCAACCTCCCGGACTGCCCCCTACAATGAGCAGTTCTTC
CDR3: CASSSTSRTAPYNEQFF

size: NA
D: NA
V: TRBV29-1
J: TRBJ1-1
DNA: TGCAGCGTTGAAGTTGTTCCAGGGGTGAACACTGAAGCTTTCTTT
CDR3: CSVEVVPGVNTEAFF

size: NA
D: TRBD1
V: TRBV27
J: TRBJ2-7
DNA: TGTGCCAGCAGTTCAGCCGGCTATCCGGACAGGGCTCGCTACGAGCAGTACTTC
CDR3: CASSSAGYPDRARYEQYF

size: NA
D: NA
V: TRBV5-1
J: TRBJ1-2
DNA: TGCGCCAGCAGCCTTTACAGGGCTGGCTACACCTTC
CDR3: CASSLYRAGYTF

size: NA
D: TRBD2
V: TRBV27
J: TRBJ2-1
DNA: TGTGCCAGCAGCCGCTCGGGCGGGGGAACCAATGAGCAGTTCTTC
CDR3: CASSRSGGGTNEQFF

size: NA
D: NA
V: TRBV27
J: TRBJ2-1
DNA: TGTGCCAGCAGTTTATCTCCGGACATGGTTTCCCACAATGAGCAGTTCTTC
CDR3: CASSLSPDMVSHNEQFF

size: NA
D: TRBD1
V: TRBV7-6
J: TRBJ1-3
DNA: TGTGCCAGCAGCTACGACAGGGCTGGAAACACCATATATTTT
CDR3: CASSYDRAGNTIYF

size: NA
D: NA
V: TRBV7-8
J: TRBJ1-5
DNA: TGTGCCAGCAGCTTAGTTAGTACAGGACGCCAGCCCCAGCATTTT
CDR3: CASSLVSTGRQPQHF

size: NA
D: NA
V: TRBV5-5
J: TRBJ2-1
DNA: TGTGCCAGCAGCCCCCGGGATGTCTACAATGAGCAGTTCTTC
CDR3: CASSPRDVYNEQFF

size: NA
D: NA
V: TRBV10-1
J: TRBJ2-3
DNA: TGCGCCAGCAGTGAGGGGACTCCTCTTAATACGCAGTATTTT
CDR3: CASSEGTPLNTQYF

size: NA
D: TRBD2
V: TRBV5-1
J: TRBJ2-7
DNA: TGCGCCAGCAGCTTGAGCGGGGGTTCCTACGAGCAGTACTTC
CDR3: CASSLSGGSYEQYF

size: NA
D: TRBD1
V: TRBV2
J: TRBJ2-1
DNA: TGTGCCAGCAGCGAACGACAGGGTTACAATGAGCAGTTCTTC
CDR3: CASSERQGYNEQFF

size: NA
D: TRBD1
V: TRBV6-4
J: TRBJ2-7
DNA: TGTGCCAGCGCGGAGACAGGGACACCGTTTTATGGCGAGCAGCACTTC
CDR3: CASAETGTPFYGEQHF

size: NA
D: TRBD1
V: TRBV10-1
J: TRBJ1-2
DNA: TGCGCCAGCAGTCCCGGGACAGGGGGTAACTATGGCTACACCTTC
CDR3: CASSPGTGGNYGYTF

size: NA
D: TRBD1
V: TRBV19
J: TRBJ2-2
DNA: TGTGCCAGTAGTATCATAGGGGGCGAGCTGTTTTTT
CDR3: CASSIIGGELFF

size: NA
D: TRBD1
V: TRBV9
J: TRBJ1-1
DNA: TGTGCCAGCAGCGGGACAGGGGGTGACTTTTTCACTGAAGCTTTCTTT
CDR3: CASSGTGGDFFTEAFF

size: NA
D: NA
V: TRBV6-5
J: TRBJ1-2
DNA: TGTGCCAGCAGTTACAGCACCGTCGGGGGCTACACCTTC
CDR3: CASSYSTVGGYTF

size: once
D: NA
V: TRBV25-1
J: TRBJ2-1
DNA: TGTGCCAGCAGTGGCACAGCTTTACTCTTC
CDR3: CASSGTALLF

size: NA
D: TRBD1
V: TRBV6-1
J: TRBJ1-2
DNA: TGTGCCAGCAGGGACAGGGTAGGAGTTTTCTATGGCTACACCTTC
CDR3: CASRDRVGVFYGYTF

size: NA
D: TRBD1
V: TRBV4-1
J: TRBJ2-7
DNA: TGCGCCAGCAGCCAAGGACCGAGACAGGGCATCGACGAGCAGTACTTC
CDR3: CASSQGPRQGIDEQYF

size: NA
D: TRBD2
V: TRBV29-1
J: TRBJ2-1
DNA: TGCAGCGCTTATACACTAGCGGGGGGCTTCTACAATGAGCAGTTCTTC
CDR3: CSAYTLAGGFYNEQFF

size: NA
D: NA
V: TRBV13
J: TRBJ2-7
DNA: TGTGCCAGCAGCTTAGTCGCAGGCGTGAGCTCCTACGAGCAGTACTTC
CDR3: CASSLVAGVSSYEQYF

size: NA
D: TRBD1
V: TRBV6-1
J: TRBJ1-2
DNA: TGTGCCAGCAGGGGGCTGGAGGGGGCGTCAGGCTACACCTTC
CDR3: CASRGLEGASGYTF

size: NA
D: NA
V: TRBV5-4
J: TRBJ2-3
DNA: TGTGCCAGCAGCTTGTTGGAGAACACAGATACGCAGTATTTT
CDR3: CASSLLENTDTQYF

size: few
D: NA
V: TRBV2
J: TRBJ2-2
DNA: TGTGCCAGTAACAGGGCCTCGGACACCGGGGAGCTGTTTTTT
CDR3: CASNRASDTGELFF

size: NA
D: TRBD1
V: TRBV6-5
J: TRBJ2-5
DNA: TGTGCCAGCACTACCGGGACAGGCCAAGAGACCCAGTACTTC
CDR3: CASTTGTGQETQYF

size: NA
D: NA
V: TRBV4-1
J: TRBJ1-1
DNA: TGCGCCAGCAGCCAAGTGTTCGGAGGCACTGAAGCTTTCTTT
CDR3: CASSQVFGGTEAFF

size: NA
D: NA
V: TRBV9
J: TRBJ1-1
DNA: TGTGCCAGCAGCGTAGCGGGGGAAACTGAAGCTTTCTTT
CDR3: CASSVAGETEAFF

size: NA
D: NA
V: TRBV7-8
J: TRBJ2-3
DNA: TGTGCCAGCAGCTTAGGGTTCGGGACAGATACGCAGTATTTT
CDR3: CASSLGFGTDTQYF

size: NA
D: NA
V: TRBV7-8
J: TRBJ2-7
DNA: TGTGCCAGCAGCATCACCGGGATATCGGCCTACGAGCAGTACTTC
CDR3: CASSITGISAYEQYF

size: NA
D: NA
V: TRBV19
J: TRBJ1-1
DNA: TGTGCCAGTAGTATACAGGGTGAAGTAGCTGAAGCTTTCTTT
CDR3: CASSIQGEVAEAFF

size: once
D: NA
V: TRBV19
J: TRBJ1-3
DNA: TGTGCCAGTAGCACAGACAGAATTGGAAACACCATATATTTT
CDR3: CASSTDRIGNTIYF

size: NA
D: NA
V: TRBV7-9
J: TRBJ1-1
DNA: TGTGCCAGCAGCTTAAGACAGAGCACTGAAGCTTTCTTT
CDR3: CASSLRQSTEAFF

size: NA
D: NA
V: TRBV23-1
J: TRBJ2-7
DNA: TGCGCCAGCAGTCTCAATCGGACTTTTCTAACCTACGAGCAGTACTTC
CDR3: CASSLNRTFLTYEQYF

size: NA
D: TRBD1
V: TRBV11-2
J: TRBJ2-7
DNA: TGTGCCAGCAGCCCTATTAGGGGGGGACAGGGAAGCTCCTACGAGCAGTACTTC
CDR3: CASSPIRGGQGSSYEQYF

size: NA
D: TRBD1
V: TRBV5-1
J: TRBJ1-4
DNA: TGCGCCAGCAGCTTGCTGGGCCCCGGACAGGGTTGGGGGGAAAATGAAAAACTGTTTTTT
CDR3: CASSLLGPGQGWGENEKLFF

size: few
D: TRBD1
V: TRBV4-1
J: TRBJ1-2
DNA: TGCGCCAGCAGCCAAGATCGAGGACAGGGGGCTTTTGGCTACACCTTC
CDR3: CASSQDRGQGAFGYTF

size: NA
D: NA
V: TRBV9
J: TRBJ1-1
DNA: TGTGCCAGCAGCGTAGATTCGGCAGGGATGAACACTGAAGCTTTCTTT
CDR3: CASSVDSAGMNTEAFF

size: NA
D: NA
V: TRBV6-5
J: TRBJ2-3
DNA: TGTGCCAGCAGTTACTCGACGGGAACAGATACGCAGTATTTT
CDR3: CASSYSTGTDTQYF

size: NA
D: TRBD2
V: TRBV4-1
J: TRBJ2-1
DNA: TGCGCCAGCAGCCAAGAGAGACTAGCGGGGGGGCGTGAGCAGTTCTTC
CDR3: CASSQERLAGGREQFF

size: NA
D: NA
V: TRBV10-2
J: TRBJ2-7
DNA: TGCGCCAGCTCGGGGAATTTAGACTACGAGCAGTACTTC
CDR3: CASSGNLDYEQYF

size: NA
D: NA
V: TRBV4-1
J: TRBJ1-5
DNA: TGCGCCAGCAGCCAACCCTCAGGAAATTCACATAGCAATCAGCCCCAGCATTTT
CDR3: CASSQPSGNSHSNQPQHF

size: NA
D: TRBD2
V: TRBV5-4
J: TRBJ2-1
DNA: TGTGCCAGCAGCTTGGGGGTCCGGACTAGCGGGGGGGACAATGAGCAGTTCTTC
CDR3: CASSLGVRTSGGDNEQFF

size: NA
D: TRBD2
V: TRBV7-9
J: TRBJ2-2
DNA: TGTGCCAGCAGCTTACTAGCGGGGATCACCGGGGAACTGTTTTTT
CDR3: CASSLLAGITGELFF

size: NA
D: NA
V: TRBV7-9
J: TRBJ2-7
DNA: TGTTCCAGCAGCTTTCTAACCTCGGGCAGGGGATTTTACGAGCAGTACTTC
CDR3: CSSSFLTSGRGFYEQYF

size: NA
D: NA
V: TRBV5-6
J: TRBJ2-1
DNA: TGTGCCAGCAGCTTCCGAACGGTGAGCTCCTACAATGAGCAGTTCTTC
CDR3: CASSFRTVSSYNEQFF

size: few
D: NA
V: TRBV21-1
J: TRBJ1-2
DNA: TGTGCCACGACAGGGAGTCGTGGCTACACCTTC
CDR3: CATTGSRGYTF